This T cell receptor beta chain stems from a study of shared clonotypes between healthy human individuals (TCRdb year 2020). As for the study more broadly: The cohort included three men and a couple of women between 18 and 49 years of age. For each donor, CD4 naive and CD4 memory were each run on three plates, CD8 naive on two plates, and CD8 memory on one plate. To estimate repertoire size and how much clonotype sharing occurs between individuals, the study deeply sequenced the blood TCR repertoires of several healthy adults. To increase sequencing depth and limit assay-specific biases, TCR repertoire library preparation and sequencing were carried out by different laboratories using diverse techniques. Leukapheresis yielded between about 0.85 and 9 billion PBMCs per donor.

TCR CDR3 regions were amplified from genomic DNA by multiplex PCR using the deep immunoSEQ assay. Extracted genomic DNA from each cell subset was distributed evenly across all wells of several immunoSEQ 96-well plates, and each plate was treated as a replicate. For sorted subsets, roughly 200 ng genomic DNA, equal to tens of thousands of T cell genomes, was loaded into each replicate PCR. Purified libraries were measured with a Qubit 3.0 fluorometer, size-checked on a Bioanalyzer 2100, and measured again with the KAPA Library Quantification kit. Each immunoSEQ 96-well plate was sequenced on its own single-read 150-cycle Illumina NextSeq 550 flow cell. The authors processed their data as follows. Because the immunoSEQ output held only junctional sequences and lacked quality scores, the filtering could not match the filtering applied to full-length reads. Sequences were annotated with PyIR, a Python wrapper for IgBLAST v1.9, and V/J genes and CDR3 were assigned using IMGT germline references. Reads were filtered out if the reads had weak V/J assignments (E-value above 1e-6), no CDR3, stop codons, out-of-frame junctions, or ambiguous translated residues. A V3J clonotype was defined by an identical inferred V gene, J gene, and CDR3 amino acid sequence. Percentage overlap between repertoires was computed as shared unique clonotypes divided by the size of the smaller repertoire. Three approaches were used to assess repertoire richness: RTK rarefaction, the Chao1 estimator, and Recon v2.1 estimates of unobserved clonotypes. Generation probabilities were computed with OLGA for all TCRbeta clonotypes obtained by the gDNA method from a handful of donors. TCRdb stores this immuneACCESS table with in-frame sequences only. Part of the clones is absent; in the studies checked, under half of the shortfall reflects unresolved V genes, and no reason is known for the rest. For V, J and clone size, that table is used; D and trimming come from the DNA. The table for this sample lists roughly 2 million clones; about 95% of them were counted only once. The top ten clones comprise more than 0.1% of the sample.

Broad study findings and their caveats: Incomplete sequencing was indicated by rarefaction of sorted-subset datasets, despite the large sequencing depth. Sampling was restricted to blood, and TCR repertoires in tissues likely differ from the TCR repertoires found in blood. Compared with non-shared clonotypes, clonotypes shared by all four sorted-subset donors had higher generation probabilities. Based on pairwise subsampling, the degree of clonotype sharing among donors was expected to be affected by sequencing depth. Roughly 5.2% of naive CD4, 3.5% of naive CD8, approximately 2.2% of memory CD4, and around 0.4% of memory CD8 clonotypes were shared across four donors. The genetic and exposure-history diversity represented was limited by the small number of donors. Larger estimated clonotype richness was generally found for naive subsets than for memory subsets.

Of note for this clone: The specificity of this receptor is unknown. Base qualities are not recorded, but no much larger clone differs from it by a single base.

Including cysteine and phenylalanine, the CDR3 has 15 amino acids. Only the CDR3 region is kept as DNA, spanning 45 bases read in frame from base 1. In the germline V gene (reference sequence), CDR1 corresponds to GTSNPN and CDR2 to SVGIG. The germline V end is reduced by 0 bases and the J end by 6 bases; junction bases left unmatched: 9. Healthy HIV-negative adults with no recently reported acute infections or vaccinations were included as donors. Only Caucasian adults living in Nashville, Tennessee, USA were represented among the donors. CD4+ T cells were enriched by magnetic negative selection; naive cells were then positively selected on CD45RA, and the negative fraction formed the memory subset. Blood was obtained by leukapheresis, after which PBMCs were separated by Ficoll-Histopaque density gradient centrifugation and cryopreserved in liquid nitrogen vapor phase. Purity and quantity of every magnetically sorted T cell population were checked by analytical flow cytometry. Genomic DNA was isolated from each sorted fraction and quantified by UV absorbance on a Nanodrop 2000c.

The rearrangement combines TRBV30 with TRBJ2-7, with TRBD2 matching 9 junction bases. The sequence came from a man younger than 30 in good health. The sequenced sample consisted of naive CD4+ T cells sorted from blood. Interpreted using the paper, the cell subset or site label stands for: CD45RA+ positively selected. The DNA sequence is TGTGCCTGGAGTGTCGGTAGCGGGGGCCTATCCGAGCAGTACTTC. Translated, this is CAWSVGSGGLSEQYF.